These 24 T cell receptor beta chains were sequenced from one sample in a study of CD8 T cells in Susac syndrome. With random hexamers, roughly 0.45 to 1 ug RNA was reverse transcribed. TCRdb used MiXCR to reprocess the immunoSEQ multiplex PCR reads, holding one entry per CDR3 protein. The table records some 200,000 distinct CDR3 sequences, nearly 95% of them present only once. The sequenced sample consisted of CD4+ T cells from PBMCs. The receptor source for this set is a human donor with multiple sclerosis.

The chain recombines TRBV27 with TRBJ1-6, with unresolved D. Germline V gives CDR1 MNHEY, CDR2 SMNVEV (reference sequence). The CDR3 extends over 15 amino acids. V dropped 3 bases and J dropped 5 bases, with 11 bases sitting between them. CDR3 sequence: CASSFWAADNSPLHF. In DNA form, the CDR3 reads TGTGCCAGCAGTTTTTGGGCAGCGGATAATTCACCCCTCCACTTT.

This rearrangement joins TRBV5-6 to TRBJ2-4; D uncertain. CDR3 length equals 17 residues. Trimming took 0 bases from V and 0 from J, leaving 13 bases between them. CDR1 is SGHDT and CDR2 is YYEEEE in the germline V gene. DNA of the CDR3: TGTGCCAGCAGCTTGGTTGGCAACTTGGTAGCCAAAAACATTCAGTACTTC. Protein product: CASSLVGNLVAKNIQYF.

The chain combines TRBV5-4 with TRBJ2-2, with 8 bases fitting TRBD2. CDR1 SGHNT and CDR2 YYREEE come from the germline V gene (reference sequence). Trimming removed 4 bases from V and 5 bases from J; junction bases left unmatched: 10. The CDR3 length is 16 residues. The DNA of the CDR3 is TGTGCCAGCAGCAAACGGGAGGGAGTACGGACCGGGGAGCTGTTTTTT. This codes for CASSKREGVRTGELFF.

This clonotype came up once. This chain links TRBV20-1 with TRBJ2-7; TRBD2 agrees at 9 bases. V trimming: 2 bases; J trimming: 5 bases; junction bases outside the gene matches: 4. The CDR3 is 13 amino acids. Per germline, CDR1 DFQATT and CDR2 SNEGSKA (reference sequence). CDR3 DNA sequence: TGCAGTGCTAGACTAGCGGGAATTCACGAGCAGTACTTC. Amino acid sequence: CSARLAGIHEQYF.

The V call is TRBV27, the J call TRBJ2-7; the match to TRBD1 covers 9 bases. CDR3 length: 14 residues. Germline trimming cut 6 bases from V and 1 base from J; bases unmatched to any gene: 4. CDR1 MNHEY and CDR2 SMNVEV come from the germline V gene (reference sequence). Here the CDR3 reads CASRGDRVSYEQYF. The CDR3 region has the DNA TGTGCCAGCAGAGGGGACAGGGTTTCCTACGAGCAGTACTTC.

This clonotype was observed a single time. The V gene is TRBV3-1, the J gene TRBJ2-7; 8 bases fit TRBD2. Germline V gene data show CDR1 as LGHDT and CDR2 as YNNKEL (reference sequence). This CDR3 is built from 13 residues. Trimming at V came to 7 bases and at J to 9 bases, leaving 11 bases not matched to a gene. This CDR3 is CASTGGLAARQYF. The CDR3 nucleotides read TGTGCCAGCACCGGAGGACTAGCCGCGCGGCAGTACTTC.

This chain joins TRBV4-1 and TRBJ2-3, with D tentatively TRBD1 (6 bases). The germline CDR1 and CDR2 sequences are MGHRA and YSYEKL. The CDR3 consists of 13 residues. V dropped 5 bases and J dropped 0 bases, with 6 bases sitting between them. The CDR3 sequence is CASSDRSTDTQYF. DNA for the CDR3: TGCGCCAGCAGCGACAGGAGCACAGATACGCAGTATTTT.

In this sample, this clonotype turned up once. This rearrangement joins TRBV5-1 to TRBJ2-3; 9 nucleotides match TRBD1. V was pared by 4 bases and J by 6 bases, with 6 bases of the junction left unmatched. This CDR3 has 14 amino acids. Germline V gives CDR1 SGHRS, CDR2 YFSETQ. CDR3 amino acids: CASSEGQGLDTQYF. The CDR3 coding sequence is TGCGCCAGCAGCGAGGGACAGGGCCTGGATACGCAGTATTTT.

The chain joins TRBV7-2 to TRBJ2-7; D may correspond to TRBD1 or TRBD2 (6 bases each). V shed 4 bases and J shed 5 bases, with 9 bases lying between them. The CDR3 runs 12 residues. Germline CDR1 is SGHTA and CDR2 is FQGNSA. The CDR3 spells CASSWRGNEQYF. CDR3 nucleotide sequence: TGTGCCAGCAGCTGGAGGGGGAACGAGCAGTACTTC.

V is TRBV20-1 and J is TRBJ2-1, with D perhaps matching TRBD2 (5 bases). The CDR3 runs 14 residues. V lost 2 bases and J lost 3, with 11 bases in between. Germline V gene sequence: CDR1 DFQATT, CDR2 SNEGSKA (reference sequence). CDR3 region: CSARSGRNYNEQFF. CDR3 nucleotides: TGCAGTGCTAGAAGCGGCCGAAACTACAATGAGCAGTTCTTC.

The genes are TRBV7-9 and TRBJ2-7; D call uncertain. Trimming cost V 2 bases and J 6 bases, with 11 bases left between them. Germline loops: CDR1 SEHNR, CDR2 FQNEAQ (reference sequence). The CDR3 loop spans 13 amino acids. This CDR3 is CASSLNGYGEQYF. CDR3 DNA: TGTGCCAGCAGCTTAAACGGTTACGGCGAGCAGTACTTC.

The chain is built from TRBV12-3 or TRBV12-4 and TRBJ2-1; D gene unclear. The CDR3 is 17 residues long. V was pared by 2 bases and J by 4 bases, with 18 bases between. The CDR3 is CASSLQVALQPYNEQFF. The DNA of the CDR3 is TGTGCCAGCAGTTTACAGGTAGCCCTACAGCCTTACAATGAGCAGTTCTTC.

The chain employs TRBV5-1 and TRBJ2-2; TRBD1 agrees at 7 bases. Per germline, CDR1 SGHRS and CDR2 YFSETQ. This CDR3 comprises 14 residues. Trimming removed 9 bases from V and 3 bases from J; junction bases left unmatched: 8. The CDR3 nucleotides read TGCGCCACCGAGCCCGGACAGGACACCGGGGAGCTGTTTTTT. Protein: CATEPGQDTGELFF.

The gene calls are TRBV30 and TRBJ2-2, with TRBD1 as a possible D gene (6 bases). Deletions cut 2 bases from V and 7 bases from J, with 11 bases between. The CDR3 extends over 13 amino acids. Germline CDR1 reads GTSNPN; CDR2 reads SVGIG (reference sequence). The CDR3 loop reads CAWSPQGVGELFF. CDR3 nucleotides: TGTGCCTGGAGTCCACAGGGAGTCGGGGAGCTGTTTTTT.

The chain has TRBV3-1 and TRBJ2-5, with TRBD2 matching 11 bases. With V trimmed by 5 bases and J by 5 bases, 7 bases remained unmatched. CDR1 is LGHDT and CDR2 is YNNKEL in the germline V gene (reference sequence). The CDR3 runs to 15 residues. CDR3 bases: TGTGCCAGCAGCGGGACTAGCGGTAAGGGGGAGACCCAGTACTTC. Its protein is CASSGTSGKGETQYF.

The chain links TRBV20-1 to TRBJ1-1; no reliable D call. CDR1 and CDR2 from the germline V gene are DFQATT and SNEGSKA (reference sequence). CDR3 size: 14 residues. The germline V and J ends were trimmed by 3 bases and 1 base, with 12 bases remaining between them. The CDR3 loop is CSASYRTGNTEAFF. CDR3 in DNA: TGCAGTGCTAGTTATAGGACGGGGAACACTGAAGCTTTCTTT.

The chain has TRBV9 and TRBJ2-5, with D hard to call. The CDR3 loop spans 12 amino acids. Germline V lookup: CDR1 SGDLS, CDR2 YYNGEE. V was clipped by 0 bases and J by 13 bases, with 13 bases between them. This CDR3 is CASSVADSPRYF. The CDR3 region has the DNA TGTGCCAGCAGCGTAGCTGATAGCCCGCGGTACTTC. The full variable domain, completed using reference TRBV9 and TRBJ2-5, is DSGVTQTPKHLITATGQRVTLRCSPRSGDLSVYWYQQSLDQGLQFLIQYYNGEERAKGNILERFSAQQFPDLHSELNLSSLELGDSALYFCASSVADSPRYFGPGTRLLVL.

This chain joins TRBV7-8 and TRBJ1-6; D ambiguous. From germline, CDR1 is SGHVS and CDR2 FQNEAQ. Trimming pared 2 bases from V and 6 bases from J, leaving 14 bases between. This CDR3 region has 16 residues. The CDR3 spells CASSLFLFSGNSPLHF. CDR3 sequence (DNA): TGTGCCAGCAGCTTATTTTTGTTTTCCGGTAATTCACCCCTCCACTTT.

The V and J genes are TRBV3-1 and TRBJ1-4, with 7 nucleotides matching TRBD1. Per germline, CDR1 LGHDT and CDR2 YNNKEL (reference sequence). The CDR3 has 12 amino acids. The ends lost 10 bases at V and 4 bases at J; junction bases unmatched: 3. This CDR3 is CATTGDNEKLFF. DNA for the CDR3: TGTGCCACCACAGGGGATAATGAAAAACTGTTTTTT.

J is TRBJ2-5 and V is TRBV12-3 or TRBV12-4, with D uncertain. The CDR3 spans 12 residues. V shed 2 bases and J shed 9 bases, with 10 bases lying between them. CDR3 coding DNA: TGTGCCAGCAGTTTATCCACCGGTGCCCAGTACTTC. It specifies CASSLSTGAQYF.

This chain links TRBV15 with TRBJ2-5, with D possibly matching TRBD2 (6 bases). V lost 0 bases, J lost 3 bases, and 11 bases lay in between. This CDR3 spans 15 amino acids. The V gene's germline CDR1 is LNHNV and CDR2 YYDKDF (reference sequence). The DNA of the CDR3 is TGTGCCACCAGCAGAGATGGTTGGGGGGAAGAGACCCAGTACTTC. This codes for CATSRDGWGEETQYF.

This chain uses TRBV29-1 with TRBJ2-3, with unresolved D. The V end lost 0 bases, the J end lost 2 bases, and 9 bases lay between the germline ends. Per germline, CDR1 SQVTM and CDR2 ANQGSEA. This CDR3 comprises 14 residues. CDR3 residues: CSVEDLTLTDTQYF. Here the CDR3 DNA reads TGCAGCGTTGAAGATTTGACGCTCACAGATACGCAGTATTTT.

J is TRBJ1-1 and V is TRBV20-1, with D possibly matching TRBD1 (5 bases). The CDR3 loop spans 11 amino acids. The V and J ends lost 3 bases and 7 bases respectively, with 9 bases between them. Germline V gene sequence: CDR1 DFQATT, CDR2 SNEGSKA (reference sequence). The CDR3 sequence is CSASRGNEAFF. The CDR3 DNA follows: TGCAGTGCTAGTAGGGGTAATGAAGCTTTCTTT.

This rearrangement joins TRBV5-1 to TRBJ2-1; the D call may be TRBD1 or TRBD2 (5 bases each). V lost 2 bases to trimming and J lost 0 bases, with 15 bases between them. CDR3 length: 17 residues. Germline V gene sequence: CDR1 SGHRS, CDR2 YFSETQ. CDR3 DNA: TGCGCCAGCAGCTTCAGCCCGGGACCTAGCTCCTACAATGAGCAGTTCTTC. This gives the protein CASSFSPGPSSYNEQFF.